The clone carrying this T cell receptor (beta chain) has ten or more counts. No antigen is known for it. The data stem from a study of T-cell reconstitution after alpha-beta-depleted transplantation in children. Study outcomes and limitations: One year post-transplant, T-cell counts and diversity were largely derived from T cells produced anew.

The TCRbeta library incorporated unique molecular identifiers. TCRdb independently ran MiXCR on the PCR reads; one entry per CDR3 protein. This table holds a few hundred thousand distinct CDR3 sequences, 6% to 10% found once. Trimming pared 5 bases from V and 2 bases from J, leaving 19 bases between. CDR3 length: 17 residues. The sample was peripheral blood, taken 360 days after TCRalphabeta/CD19-depleted stem cell transplant. This TCR came from a female patient aged 2-15 years who had a stem cell transplant for Fanconi anemia, so the T cells may come from the graft donor. The chain is built from TRBV12-3 or TRBV12-4 and TRBJ2-1; unclear D gene. This CDR3 reads CASSRPAIAKTYNEQFF. The DNA of the CDR3 is TGTGCCAGCAGTCGTCCCGCCATAGCAAAGACCTACAATGAGCAGTTCTTC.